This T cell receptor beta chain was sequenced during a study of early T cells in non-severe SARS-CoV-2 infection. In this sample, this clonotype turned up a few times. The germline V gene encodes CDR1 MNHEY and CDR2 SVGEGT. Trimming took 2 bases from V and 4 from J, leaving 8 bases between them. CDR3 length equals 13 residues. Individual cDNA molecules received unique molecular identifiers. One entry per CDR3 protein results from TCRdb running MiXCR on the 5' RACE reads. The profile covers tens of thousands of distinct CDR3 sequences, with 3.9% appearing a single time and 10% taken by the ten largest.

The specimen was whole blood. The rearrangement uses TRBV6-2 or TRBV6-3 and TRBJ1-1; D might be TRBD1 (5 bases). The sequence was collected from an adult who was a healthcare worker with PCR-confirmed SARS-CoV-2 infection or an uninfected control (not recorded which). CDR3 sequence (DNA): TGTGCCAGCAGTTACGGACAACTCACTGAAGCTTTCTTT. It is translated as CASSYGQLTEAFF.